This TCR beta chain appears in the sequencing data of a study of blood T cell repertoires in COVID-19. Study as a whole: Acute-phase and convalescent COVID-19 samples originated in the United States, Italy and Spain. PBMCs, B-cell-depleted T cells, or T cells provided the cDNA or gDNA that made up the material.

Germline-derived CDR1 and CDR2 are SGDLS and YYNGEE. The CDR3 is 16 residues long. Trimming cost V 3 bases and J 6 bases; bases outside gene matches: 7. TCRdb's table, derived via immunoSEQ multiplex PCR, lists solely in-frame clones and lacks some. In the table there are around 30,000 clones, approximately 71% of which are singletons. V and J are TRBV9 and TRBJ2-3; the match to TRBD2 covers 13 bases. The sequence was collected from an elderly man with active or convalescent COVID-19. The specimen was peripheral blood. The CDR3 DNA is TGTGCCAGCAGCGAACTAGCGGGAGGGTTTTTGGATACGCAGTATTTT. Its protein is CASSELAGGFLDTQYF.